The following is a TCR beta chain sequence with its context. This clonotype has just a few counts. This clone's antigen is unknown. No much larger clone is present one base from it, and per-base qualities are unavailable. The cysteine opens and the phenylalanine closes a CDR3 of 17 amino acids. Only the CDR3 portion is preserved as DNA: 51 bases, with reading frame beginning at the first base. V lost 3 bases and J lost 2 bases; the stretch between them is 16 bases long. CDR1 and CDR2 are read off the germline V gene (reference sequence) as LNHDA and SQIVND. The library was made by 5' RACE. TCRdb lists the instrument as NextSeq 500. Unique molecular identifiers were attached to individual cDNA molecules in the TCR library protocol so that sequencing error and PCR bias could be corrected. Sequencing covered both TCR alpha and beta chains, and within each sample the abundances of alpha and beta sequences were tightly co-correlated. Under the source paper's analysis protocol: Decombinator V4 was used to annotate the V gene, J gene and CDR3 of the TCR sequences. Expanded TCRs were defined as changing significantly between any two time points under a Poisson model with p below 0.0001. TCR abundances were normalised to the total number of TCRs sequenced per sample and expressed as counts per million. TRAV1-2 paired with TRAJ12, TRAJ20 or TRAJ33 defined MAIT TCRs, while TRAV10 paired with TRAJ18 defined iNKT TCRs. VDJdb, accessed 1 November 2021, was searched for CMV, EBV and SARS-CoV-2 annotated TCRs, excluding TCRs annotated for multiple antigens. The public reads were reprocessed in TCRdb via fastp at Q25 and MiXCR, keeping in-frame beta chains. Every CDR3 protein is listed once, alongside the most common genes and DNA of its rows. The V and J calls reflect TCRdb's pipeline rather than the authors' work. Across this sample there are tens of thousands of distinct CDR3 sequences, with approximately 8.4% seen only once. The ten largest make up 4% to 5% of the sample.

A case-control design nested within a healthcare worker cohort in London, UK, was used, with weekly nasopharyngeal swab PCR tests and blood sampling performed. Between 23 and 31 March 2020, the week of the UK lockdown, healthcare workers were enrolled and then followed up weekly for as long as 16 weeks. This specimen comes from a study of early T cells in non-severe SARS-CoV-2 infection (dated by TCRdb to the early 2020s). General notes on the study: Because TCR sequencing relied on bulk RNA taken from unsorted whole blood, pairing of alpha and beta chains was not possible. What the authors observed across the whole study: Matching against VDJdb was skewed toward anti-spike CD8 responses, likely underestimated virus-specific expansions, and missed private and CD4 specificities.

The chain joins TRBV19 to TRBJ2-2, with no reliable assignment of the D segment. The origin of this receptor is an adult who was a healthcare worker with PCR-confirmed SARS-CoV-2 infection or an uninfected control (not recorded which). Sequencing was carried out using whole blood. The CDR3 reads as follows: CASSIGRRQFNTGELFF. The sequence in DNA is TGTGCCAGTAGTATTGGCAGGCGTCAATTTAACACCGGGGAGCTGTTTTTT.